This T cell receptor (beta chain) stems from a study of early T cells in non-severe SARS-CoV-2 infection. Study at large: Sequenced material consisted of bulk RNA (from unsorted whole blood), and chains were unpaired. Findings of the study overall: The matching step, a VDJdb search, favored anti-spike CD8 responses and missed private and CD4 specificities.

Attached unique molecular identifiers marked individual cDNA molecules. Using its own MiXCR run on the 5' RACE reads, TCRdb lists one record per CDR3 protein. The top ten hold over 4.5% of the sample, which has about 47,000 distinct CDR3 sequences, over 8% seen once. The CDR3 has 14 amino acids. CDR1 and CDR2 from the germline V gene are SGHTA and FQGNSA. V dropped 1 base and J dropped 4 bases, with 10 bases sitting between them. This clonotype showed up just a few times. Its specificity is unknown. V is TRBV7-2 and J is TRBJ1-2, with D maybe TRBD1 (5 bases). The sample was whole blood, taken at baseline. This receptor was obtained from an adult who was a healthcare worker with PCR-confirmed SARS-CoV-2 infection or an uninfected control (not recorded which). The CDR3 nucleotides are TGTGCCAGCAGCTTAGGCGGGGGGAGCTATGGCTACACCTTC. As protein: CASSLGGGSYGYTF.